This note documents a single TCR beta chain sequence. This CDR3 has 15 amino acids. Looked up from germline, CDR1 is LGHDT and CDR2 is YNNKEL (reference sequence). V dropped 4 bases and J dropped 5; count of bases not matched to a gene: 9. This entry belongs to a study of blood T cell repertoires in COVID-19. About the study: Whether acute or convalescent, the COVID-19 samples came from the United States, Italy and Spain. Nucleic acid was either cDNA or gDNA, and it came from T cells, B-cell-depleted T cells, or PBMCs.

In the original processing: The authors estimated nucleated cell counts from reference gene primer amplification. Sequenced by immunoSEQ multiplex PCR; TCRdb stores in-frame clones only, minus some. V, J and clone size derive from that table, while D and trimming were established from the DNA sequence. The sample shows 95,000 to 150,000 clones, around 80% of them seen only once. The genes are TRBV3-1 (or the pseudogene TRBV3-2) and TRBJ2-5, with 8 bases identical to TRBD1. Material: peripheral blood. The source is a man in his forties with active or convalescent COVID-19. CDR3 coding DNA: TGTGCCAGCAGCCCGACAGGGGCGGTAAGGGAGACCCAGTACTTC. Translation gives CASSPTGAVRETQYF.